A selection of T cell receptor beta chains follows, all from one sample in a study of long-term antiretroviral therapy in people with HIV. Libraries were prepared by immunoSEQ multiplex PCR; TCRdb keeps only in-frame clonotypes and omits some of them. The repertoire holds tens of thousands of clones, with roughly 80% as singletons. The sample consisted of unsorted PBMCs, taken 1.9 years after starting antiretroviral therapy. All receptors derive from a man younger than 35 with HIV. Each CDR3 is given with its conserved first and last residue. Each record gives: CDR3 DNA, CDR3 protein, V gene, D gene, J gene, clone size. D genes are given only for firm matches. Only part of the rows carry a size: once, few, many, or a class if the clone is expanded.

cdr3_nt: TGTGCCAGCAGCGTCCGGGACTCCCCTATTTACACCTTC; cdr3_aa: CASSVRDSPIYTF; v_call: TRBV9; d_call: .; j_call: TRBJ1-2; clone_size: .
cdr3_nt: TGTGCCTGGACTTCGGGGGGCGCTGGGGCCAACGTCCTGACTTTC; cdr3_aa: CAWTSGGAGANVLTF; v_call: TRBV30; d_call: .; j_call: TRBJ2-6; clone_size: .
cdr3_nt: TGTGCCAGCAGCCCGGGAGCCTCGAAAGCTTTCTTT; cdr3_aa: CASSPGASKAFF; v_call: TRBV5-5; d_call: .; j_call: TRBJ1-1; clone_size: .
cdr3_nt: TGTGCCAGTTGGGACCGAAACACCATATATTTT; cdr3_aa: CASWDRNTIYF; v_call: TRBV6-1; d_call: .; j_call: TRBJ1-3; clone_size: .
cdr3_nt: TGTGCCAGCAGTGAATGGCGGAACGATCAGCCCCAGCATTTT; cdr3_aa: CASSEWRNDQPQHF; v_call: TRBV2; d_call: .; j_call: TRBJ1-5; clone_size: .
cdr3_nt: TGTGCCAGCAGCCCCTCAGGGGGGGCTGGGGGCTACACCTTC; cdr3_aa: CASSPSGGAGGYTF; v_call: TRBV11-2; d_call: TRBD1; j_call: TRBJ1-2; clone_size: .
cdr3_nt: TGTGCCGGCGGCCCTAGGGGAAGCTCCTACAATGAGCAGTTCTTC; cdr3_aa: CAGGPRGSSYNEQFF; v_call: TRBV2; d_call: .; j_call: TRBJ2-1; clone_size: .
cdr3_nt: TGTGCCAGCAGCTTATCTAGCGGGGGGGCCCAAGAGACCCAGTACTTC; cdr3_aa: CASSLSSGGAQETQYF; v_call: TRBV7-6; d_call: TRBD2; j_call: TRBJ2-5; clone_size: few
cdr3_nt: TGTGCCAGCGAGACTAGCGGGTTCCAAGAGACCCAGTACTTC; cdr3_aa: CASETSGFQETQYF; v_call: TRBV11-1; d_call: TRBD2; j_call: TRBJ2-5; clone_size: once
cdr3_nt: TGTGCCAGCAGCCCCCGGACCAACCAAGAGACCCAGTACTTC; cdr3_aa: CASSPRTNQETQYF; v_call: TRBV7-9; d_call: .; j_call: TRBJ2-5; clone_size: .
cdr3_nt: TGTGCCAGTAGTTACGACATAAGGCCTAATCAGCCCCAGCATTTT; cdr3_aa: CASSYDIRPNQPQHF; v_call: TRBV19; d_call: .; j_call: TRBJ1-5; clone_size: .
cdr3_nt: TGCGCCAGCAGTCCGAGGCAGGCCGACACCGGGGAGCTGTTTTTT; cdr3_aa: CASSPRQADTGELFF; v_call: TRBV4-1; d_call: .; j_call: TRBJ2-2; clone_size: few
cdr3_nt: TGTGCCAGCAGTTTGGACAGGTTAAACACCATATATTTT; cdr3_aa: CASSLDRLNTIYF; v_call: TRBV6-6; d_call: TRBD1; j_call: TRBJ1-3; clone_size: .
cdr3_nt: TGTGCCAGCAGCTTAGCCGGACAGAGAGAAGGACCCGGGGAGCTGTTTTTT; cdr3_aa: CASSLAGQREGPGELFF; v_call: TRBV11-2; d_call: .; j_call: TRBJ2-2; clone_size: .
cdr3_nt: TGTGCCAGCAGCCAAGTCGGGCCCCGGGAAGATACGCAGTATTTT; cdr3_aa: CASSQVGPREDTQYF; v_call: TRBV4-2; d_call: .; j_call: TRBJ2-3; clone_size: once
cdr3_nt: TGTGCCAGCAGCGTCGGACAGATCCCCTCTGGGGCCAACGTCCTGACTTTC; cdr3_aa: CASSVGQIPSGANVLTF; v_call: TRBV9; d_call: .; j_call: TRBJ2-6; clone_size: .
cdr3_nt: TGTGCCAGCAGTTCACCGGGAGATCAGCCCCAGCATTTT; cdr3_aa: CASSSPGDQPQHF; v_call: TRBV28; d_call: .; j_call: TRBJ1-5; clone_size: .
cdr3_nt: TGCGCCAGCAGCTCCTCTAGCTACGAGCAGTACTTC; cdr3_aa: CASSSSSYEQYF; v_call: TRBV5-1; d_call: .; j_call: TRBJ2-7; clone_size: .
cdr3_nt: TGTGCCAGCAGCCAGGGTAGGGCCTACGAGCAGTACTTC; cdr3_aa: CASSQGRAYEQYF; v_call: TRBV14; d_call: .; j_call: TRBJ2-7; clone_size: .
cdr3_nt: TGTGCCAGCAGCTTAGGTCAGCGAAATTCACCCCTCCACTTT; cdr3_aa: CASSLGQRNSPLHF; v_call: TRBV7-9; d_call: .; j_call: TRBJ1-6; clone_size: .
cdr3_nt: TGCGCCAGCAGCCAAGCAGGGCAATCGGACATTCAGTACTTC; cdr3_aa: CASSQAGQSDIQYF; v_call: TRBV4-1; d_call: .; j_call: TRBJ2-4; clone_size: .
cdr3_nt: TGCGCCAGCTGCCCGCTAGCGGAGCCCACAGATACGCAGTATTTT; cdr3_aa: CASCPLAEPTDTQYF; v_call: TRBV5-1; d_call: TRBD2; j_call: TRBJ2-3; clone_size: .
cdr3_nt: TGTGCCAGTAGTACCCCTTTGGGGGCTAGCACAGATACGCAGTATTTT; cdr3_aa: CASSTPLGASTDTQYF; v_call: TRBV19; d_call: .; j_call: TRBJ2-3; clone_size: .
cdr3_nt: TGTGCCAGCTCACCACCCGGGACAGGGGAAGGCACTGAAGCTTTCTTT; cdr3_aa: CASSPPGTGEGTEAFF; v_call: TRBV18; d_call: TRBD1; j_call: TRBJ1-1; clone_size: .
cdr3_nt: TGTGCCAGCAGTGAAGACAGGGGGCGAAGCACTGAAGCTTTCTTT; cdr3_aa: CASSEDRGRSTEAFF; v_call: TRBV2; d_call: TRBD1; j_call: TRBJ1-1; clone_size: .
cdr3_nt: TGTGCCAGCAGCTTCGCCGGGAACCACAATGAGCAGTTCTTC; cdr3_aa: CASSFAGNHNEQFF; v_call: TRBV11-2; d_call: .; j_call: TRBJ2-1; clone_size: .
cdr3_nt: TGTGCCAGCAGCCAAGTCGCCTGGCCGCAGGGCGAAGGCTACACCTTC; cdr3_aa: CASSQVAWPQGEGYTF; v_call: TRBV14; d_call: .; j_call: TRBJ1-2; clone_size: .
cdr3_nt: TGTGCCAGCAGTTACGGGGGCGGCGGGGAGCTGTTTTTT; cdr3_aa: CASSYGGGGELFF; v_call: TRBV6-5; d_call: .; j_call: TRBJ2-2; clone_size: .
cdr3_nt: TGTGCCAGCAGATCGGGACTAGGGGATGTCGGTGAGCAGTTCTTC; cdr3_aa: CASRSGLGDVGEQFF; v_call: TRBV7-9; d_call: TRBD2; j_call: TRBJ2-1; clone_size: .
cdr3_nt: TGTGCCAGCAGCCGACAGGCCAATCAGCCCCAGCATTTT; cdr3_aa: CASSRQANQPQHF; v_call: TRBV28; d_call: .; j_call: TRBJ1-5; clone_size: .
cdr3_nt: TGTGCCAGCAGCTACAGGGGGGAAACTGAAGCTTTCTTT; cdr3_aa: CASSYRGETEAFF; v_call: TRBV11-2; d_call: TRBD1; j_call: TRBJ1-1; clone_size: few
cdr3_nt: TGTGCCAGCAGTCGACCGGGTCGTCTCGGGGACGAGCAGTACTTC; cdr3_aa: CASSRPGRLGDEQYF; v_call: TRBV28; d_call: .; j_call: TRBJ2-7; clone_size: .